Presented here are 8 T cell receptor beta chains from one specimen sequenced in a study of cytomegalovirus exposure and HLA in healthy donors. PCR was performed using 60 Vbeta and 13 Jbeta primers. The table came from immunoSEQ multiplex PCR; TCRdb's copy has only in-frame clones and leaves some out. The table lists 110,000 to 150,000 clones, 65% to 80% of them singletons. Sequencing used PBMCs. All receptors come from a woman in her 40s in good health and CMV-seronegative.

The chain recombines TRBV7-9 with TRBJ2-2, with 7 bases lining up with TRBD2. Germline values: CDR1 SEHNR, CDR2 FQNEAQ (reference sequence). The CDR3 runs 16 residues. Losses at the gene ends were 7 bases for V and 4 bases for J; bases not matched to a gene: 12. The DNA of the CDR3 is TGTGCCAGCAATTCTGGCGGGGACTACCTCACCGGGGAGCTGTTTTTT. This encodes CASNSGGDYLTGELFF. The variable domain in full, completed from reference TRBV7-9 and TRBJ2-2, reads DTGVSQNPRHKITKRGQNVTFRCDPISEHNRLYWYRQTLGQGPEFLTYFQNEAQLEKSRLLSDRFSAERPKGSFSTLEIQRTEQGDSAMYLCASNSGGDYLTGELFFGEGSRLTVL.

The sample holds a few counts of this clone. V gene TRBV7-9 combines with J gene TRBJ1-4; the D is unclear. This CDR3 spans 14 amino acids. Trimming removed 2 bases at V and 8 bases at J, with 12 bases between. Germline CDR1 is SEHNR and CDR2 is FQNEAQ (reference sequence). The CDR3 DNA is TGTGCCAGCAGCTTACTCTCCGGAGAGGAAAAACTGTTTTTT. It codes for CASSLLSGEEKLFF.

This chain connects TRBV5-4 to TRBJ2-5; D is unresolved. This CDR3 is 14 amino acids long. Looked up from germline, CDR1 is SGHNT and CDR2 is YYREEE (reference sequence). The V end was cut by 4 bases, the J end by 5 bases, with 15 bases between. The CDR3 sequence: CASSPSDRRETQYF. The CDR3 coding sequence is TGTGCCAGCAGCCCCTCCGACCGGCGGGAGACCCAGTACTTC.

This clone was observed a single time. The rearrangement links TRBV19 to TRBJ1-2; a weak D match, TRBD1 (6 bases). Looked up from germline, CDR1 is LNHDA and CDR2 is SQIVND (reference sequence). The length of the CDR3 is 16 residues. The V end lost 3 bases, the J end lost 3 bases, and 17 bases lay between the germline ends. This CDR3 is CASSIWIVRGDYGYTF. Written as DNA, the CDR3 is TGTGCCAGTAGTATTTGGATCGTCAGGGGAGACTATGGCTACACCTTC.

In its sample, this clone was seen a few times. CDR3: CASSESGHFPYEQYF. The CDR3 coding sequence is TGCGCCAGCAGTGAATCAGGACACTTCCCCTACGAGCAGTACTTC. The J gene is TRBJ2-7, the V gene TRBV10-2; maybe TRBD1 (5 bases). In germline, CDR1 is WSHSY, CDR2 SAAADI. V was cut by 3 bases and J by 2 bases, with 14 bases left in between. The CDR3 runs to 15 residues.

The V call is TRBV4-1, the J call TRBJ2-2; 9 positions agree with TRBD2. CDR3 length: 16 amino acids. Germline trimming cut 3 bases from V and 4 bases from J; bases unmatched to any gene: 6. CDR1 and CDR2 (germline): MGHRA, YSYEKL. The CDR3 spells CASSHRGGGSTGELFF. The CDR3 DNA reads as TGCGCCAGCAGCCACCGCGGGGGGGGCAGCACCGGGGAGCTGTTTTTT.

The chain carries TRBV30 and TRBJ2-5; TRBD1 matches 7 bases. The CDR3 runs to 15 residues. V shed 2 bases and J 6 bases; nucleotides not matched to a gene: 12. Germline V gene sequence: CDR1 GTSNPN, CDR2 SVGIG (reference sequence). The CDR3 region is CAWSKAGGRVKTQYF. DNA for the CDR3: TGTGCCTGGAGTAAGGCAGGGGGAAGGGTAAAGACCCAGTACTTC.

This chain links TRBV21-1 with TRBJ1-1. TRBV21-1 is a recognized pseudogene. The CDR3 runs to 14 residues. CDR3 nucleotides: TGTGCCAGCAGCAAAGTGGCGGGGTACTCTGAAGCTTTCTTT. It codes for CASSKVAGYSEAFF.